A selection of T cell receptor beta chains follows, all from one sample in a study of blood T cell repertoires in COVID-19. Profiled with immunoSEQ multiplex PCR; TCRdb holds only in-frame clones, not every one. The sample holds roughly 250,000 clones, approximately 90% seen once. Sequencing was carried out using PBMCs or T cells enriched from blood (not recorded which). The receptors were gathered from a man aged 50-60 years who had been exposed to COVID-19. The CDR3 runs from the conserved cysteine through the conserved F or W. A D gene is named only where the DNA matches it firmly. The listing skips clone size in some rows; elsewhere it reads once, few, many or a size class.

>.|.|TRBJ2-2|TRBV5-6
TGTGCCAGCGATAACACCGGGACACTCACCGGGGAGCTGTTTTTT
CASDNTGTLTGELFF
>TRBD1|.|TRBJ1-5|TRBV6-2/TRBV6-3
TGTGCCAGCAGTTCAGGGGGTGGCAATCAGCCCCAGCATTTT
CASSSGGGNQPQHF
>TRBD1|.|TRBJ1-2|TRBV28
TGTGCCAGCAGTTTGGGACAGGGAAACTATGGCTACACCTTC
CASSLGQGNYGYTF
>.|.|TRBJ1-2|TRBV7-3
TGTGCCAGCAGCTTATCGGGAGACCTCTATGGCTACACCTTC
CASSLSGDLYGYTF
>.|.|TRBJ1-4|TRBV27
TGTGCCAGCAGTTTATCCCGGGGGAGTGAAAAACTGTTTTTT
CASSLSRGSEKLFF
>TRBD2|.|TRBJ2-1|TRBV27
TGTGCCAGCAGCAAATGGACTAGCGGGCACTACGGTGAGCAGTTCTTC
CASSKWTSGHYGEQFF
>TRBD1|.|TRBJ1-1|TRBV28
TGTGCCAGCACTATCAACAGGGGCTACACTGAAGCTTTCTTT
CASTINRGYTEAFF
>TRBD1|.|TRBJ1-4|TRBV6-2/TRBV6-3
TGTGCCAGCAGTGATCCCGGGACAGGGAATGAAAAACTGTTTTTT
CASSDPGTGNEKLFF
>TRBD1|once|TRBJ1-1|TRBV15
TGTGCCTCAGGCGTCCCGGGACAGGGGGCCACTGAAGCTTTCTTT
CASGVPGQGATEAFF
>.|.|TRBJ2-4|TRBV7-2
TGTGCCAGCACATCAGGGTTGGACATTCAGTACTTC
CASTSGLDIQYF
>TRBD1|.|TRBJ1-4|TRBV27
TGTGCCAGCAGTTCCCTCAGGGACAGTAATGAAAAACTGTTTTTT
CASSSLRDSNEKLFF
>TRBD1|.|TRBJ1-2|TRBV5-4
TGTGCCAGCAGCTTGGGACAGGCAGGGGGCTATGGCTACACCTTC
CASSLGQAGGYGYTF
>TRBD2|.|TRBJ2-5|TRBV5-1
TGCGCCAGCGCACCGGGGGGAAAACAAGAGACCCAGTACTTC
CASAPGGKQETQYF
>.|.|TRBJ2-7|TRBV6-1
TGTGCCAGCAGTGAAGCCCCGGGGAGCTCCTACGAGCAGTACTTC
CASSEAPGSSYEQYF
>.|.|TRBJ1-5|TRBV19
TGTGCCAGTAGTATAGATGGTGAGCCTCAGCCCCAGCATTTT
CASSIDGEPQPQHF
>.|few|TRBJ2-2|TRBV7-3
TGTGCCAGCAGCCAAACATCCGGGGAGCTGTTTTTT
CASSQTSGELFF
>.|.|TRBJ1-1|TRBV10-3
TGTGCCATCAGTAGAGAGGGAAGCACTGAAGCTTTCTTT
CAISREGSTEAFF
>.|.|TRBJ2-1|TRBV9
TGTGCCAGCAGCGAGGAACAGGGCTACAATGAGCAGTTCTTC
CASSEEQGYNEQFF
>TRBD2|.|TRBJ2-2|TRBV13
TGTGCCAGCAGCGTACTAGCGGGAGGCGTCGGGGAGCTGTTTTTT
CASSVLAGGVGELFF
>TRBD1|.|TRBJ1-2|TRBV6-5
TGTGCCAGCAGTTACGAAGGACAGGGACACTATGGCTACACCTTC
CASSYEGQGHYGYTF
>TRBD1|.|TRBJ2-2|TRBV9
TGTGCCAGCAGGGGACAGACGAACACCGGGGAGCTGTTTTTT
CASRGQTNTGELFF
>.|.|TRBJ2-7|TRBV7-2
TGTGCCAGCAGCCTGGACAGAGGCGAGCAGTACTTC
CASSLDRGEQYF
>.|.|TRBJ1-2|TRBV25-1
TGTGCCACTTCCAGGGTGGATGGCTACACCTTC
CATSRVDGYTF
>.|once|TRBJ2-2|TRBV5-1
TGCGCCAGCAGGTCGAGGGGGGGCTCCCCCGGGGAGCTGTTTTTT
CASRSRGGSPGELFF
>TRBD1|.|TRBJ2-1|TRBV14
TGTGCCAGCAGCCCGAACAGGGGGAACAATGAGCAGTTCTTC
CASSPNRGNNEQFF
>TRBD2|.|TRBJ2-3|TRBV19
TGTGCCAGTAGTATATATGGACTAGCGGGCCTCTCGAATACGCAGTATTTT
CASSIYGLAGLSNTQYF
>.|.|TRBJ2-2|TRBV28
TGTGCCAGCTTGGACAGAGACACCGGGGAGCTGTTTTTT
CASLDRDTGELFF
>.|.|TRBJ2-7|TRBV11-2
TGTGCCAGCAGCCACACCAGGGACTCCTACGAGCAGTACTTC
CASSHTRDSYEQYF
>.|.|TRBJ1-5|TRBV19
TGTGCCAGTAGTATATCAGGGTTAGACATTGGACAGTATAGCAATCAGCCCCAGCATTTT
CASSISGLDIGQYSNQPQHF
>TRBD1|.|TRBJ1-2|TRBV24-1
TGTGCCACCAGTGATTGGACAGGGGGCCCCGGAGGCTACACCTTC
CATSDWTGGPGGYTF
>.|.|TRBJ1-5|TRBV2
TGTGCCAGCAGTGACAGAGCGGATTCCCAGCATTTT
CASSDRADSQHF
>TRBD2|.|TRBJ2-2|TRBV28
TGTGCCAGCAGTCTTGGCGGGAGGGACACCGGGGAGCTGTTTTTT
CASSLGGRDTGELFF
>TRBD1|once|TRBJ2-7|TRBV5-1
TGCGCCAGCAGCCCGGACGGACAGGGGGCCTACGAGCAGTACTTC
CASSPDGQGAYEQYF
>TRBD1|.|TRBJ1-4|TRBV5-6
TGTGCCAGCAGCTGGCGGACAGGGCAAGAAAAACTGTTTTTT
CASSWRTGQEKLFF
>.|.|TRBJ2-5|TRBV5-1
TGCGCCAGCAGTCGGGGGTCTTTATCGTACCAAGAGACCCAGTACTTC
CASSRGSLSYQETQYF
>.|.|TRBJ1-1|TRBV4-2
TGTGCCAGCAGCCAAGATCGCGCTGAAGCTTTCTTT
CASSQDRAEAFF
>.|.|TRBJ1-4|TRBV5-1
TGCGCCAGCAGCTTGGACTCACCGCCACGAAAACTGTTTTTT
CASSLDSPPRKLFF
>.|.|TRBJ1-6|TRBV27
TGTGCCAGCAGTTTAATCGCGGGGGTTTATTCACCCCTCCACTTT
CASSLIAGVYSPLHF
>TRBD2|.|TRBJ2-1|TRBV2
TGTGCCAGCAGCGGGGGGACCTACAATGAGCAGTTCTTC
CASSGGTYNEQFF
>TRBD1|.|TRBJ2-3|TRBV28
TGTGCCAGCAGTACGATAGGACAGGGGGCCCCAGATACGCAGTATTTT
CASSTIGQGAPDTQYF
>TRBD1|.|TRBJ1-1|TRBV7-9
TGTGCCAGCAACGGACAGGTAGCCACTGAAGCTTTCTTT
CASNGQVATEAFF
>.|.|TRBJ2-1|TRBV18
TGTGCCAGCTCACCCACCAGGTCCAACAATGAGCAGTTCTTC
CASSPTRSNNEQFF
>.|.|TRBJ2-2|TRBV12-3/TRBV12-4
TGTGCCAGCAGTCCCGACTCCGGGGAGCTGTTTTTT
CASSPDSGELFF
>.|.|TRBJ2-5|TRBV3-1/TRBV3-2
TGTGCCAGCAGCCAATTTTTAGGGGCCCAAGAGACCCAGTACTTC
CASSQFLGAQETQYF
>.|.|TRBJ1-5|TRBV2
TGTGCCAGCAGTCGTCCCGGGGAGCGGAGCAATCAGCCCCAGCATTTT
CASSRPGERSNQPQHF
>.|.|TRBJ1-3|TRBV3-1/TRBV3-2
TGTGCCAGCAGCCAAGTCGGGAACTCTGGAAACACCATATATTTT
CASSQVGNSGNTIYF
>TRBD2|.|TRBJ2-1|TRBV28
TGTGCCAGCAGCACTAGCGGGAGGGACAATGAGCAGTTCTTC
CASSTSGRDNEQFF